This TCR beta chain comes out of a study of beta chain features in type 1 diabetes. Reverse transcribing all isolated RNA meant expressed TCRB transcripts were sequenced. Clones were sequenced by immunoSEQ multiplex PCR, and TCRdb holds only the in-frame ones, with some missing. The top ten hold around 0.035% of the sample, which has under 450,000 clones, about 15% seen once. The CDR3 totals 13 residues. The ends were cut back, 7 bases at V and 1 base at J, with 10 bases in the middle. Germline V gene sequence: CDR1 SQVTM, CDR2 ANQGSEA. As for this clone: Its specificity is unknown.

Overall study results and limits: Researchers report that Type 1 diabetes patients had moderately but significantly shorter TCRB CDR3s across all four CD4+ subsets. Individuals with type 1 diabetes displayed fewer insertions and more deletions at VDJ junctions. Over-representation of high TCR-expressing cells was a possible consequence of cDNA sequencing.

Purity exceeding 98% was reached by all sorted populations. The sample taken for sequencing was naive CD4+ T cells from blood. This chain uses TRBV29-1 with TRBJ2-2; D gene uncertain. The clonotype originates from a man younger than 45 in good health. This chain's CDR3 is CSAGVGNTGELFF. The CDR3 nucleotides read TGCAGCGCTGGCGTAGGGAACACCGGGGAGCTGTTTTTT.